What follows are 23 T cell receptor beta chains derived from one specimen sequenced in a study of CD8 T cells in ankylosing spondylitis. Their cognate antigens are unknown. TCRdb reprocessed the 5' RACE reads with MiXCR, giving one entry per CDR3 protein. The repertoire holds some 800,000 distinct CDR3 sequences, with about 10% as singletons. Study-level findings and limits: Seven to nine highly homologous variants made up a TCR beta motif that seemed to typify ankylosing spondylitis blood.

What was sequenced was blood, either unsorted or a sorted T cell fraction (not recorded which). The receptors originated from a male donor with ankylosing spondylitis.

The chain carries TRBV4-2 and TRBJ2-6; 7 bases map to TRBD1. Germline CDR1 and CDR2: LGHNA and YNFKEQ. The junction had 3 bases not matched to a gene; V was cut back by 0 bases and J by 1 base. This CDR3 spans 17 amino acids. The CDR3 sequence: CASSQDTGDSGANVLTF. The CDR3 DNA is TGTGCCAGCAGCCAAGATACAGGGGATTCTGGGGCCAACGTCCTGACTTTC.

The CDR3 nucleotides are TGCAGTGCTAGAGATCGGAACAACTACGAGCAGTACTTC. Translation: CSARDRNNYEQYF. J is TRBJ2-7 and V is TRBV20-1; D unclear. The V end lost 0 bases, the J end lost 3 bases, and 9 bases lay between the germline ends. The CDR3 length is 13 residues. The germline CDR1 and CDR2 sequences are DFQATT and SNEGSKA (reference sequence).

In this sample, this clonotype turned up many times. The chain employs TRBV5-1 and TRBJ2-5; 9 bases are shared with TRBD2. V was clipped by 2 bases and J by 4 bases; unmatched bases: 9. The germline V gene encodes CDR1 SGHRS and CDR2 YFSETQ. The length of the CDR3 is 16 residues. In nucleotides, the CDR3 is TGCGCCAGCAGCTTCCGAGCGGGAGGATTAACAGAGACCCAGTACTTC. Its translation is CASSFRAGGLTETQYF.

A few counts support this clonotype. One end of the junction fails to match germline, which may point to a read error. The chain uses TRBV7-6 and TRBJ2-7; D may be TRBD2 (6 bases). The CDR3 sequence is 15 residues long. The V gene's germline CDR1 is SGHVS and CDR2 FNYEAQ. CDR3 region: CASSLGRFPSYEQYF. The CDR3 nucleotides are TGTGCTAGCAGCTTAGGGAGGTTCCCTTCCTACGAGCAGTACTTC.

The chain links TRBV20-1 to TRBJ2-7, with unresolved D. The CDR3 runs to 12 residues. The V gene lost 3 bases and the J gene lost 3 bases, with 9 bases spanning the gap. CDR1 is DFQATT and CDR2 is SNEGSKA in the germline V gene (reference sequence). The CDR3 sequence is CSASSQVYEQYF. For the CDR3, the DNA is TGCAGTGCTAGTAGCCAGGTCTACGAGCAGTACTTC.

This clonotype has just a few counts. This chain joins TRBV27 and TRBJ2-7, with 14 bases fitting TRBD2. Losses at the gene ends were 3 bases for V and 4 bases for J; bases not matched to a gene: 8. The germline CDR1 and CDR2 sequences are MNHEY and SMNVEV (reference sequence). This CDR3 is 17 amino acids long. The CDR3 nucleotides read TGTGCCAGCAGTTTTTCTGGACTAGCGGGAGGAATGTACGAGCAGTACTTC. Amino acids: CASSFSGLAGGMYEQYF.

This clonotype was found many times. This chain joins TRBV29-1 and TRBJ2-2; D gene ambiguous. Trimming removed 7 bases from V and 0 bases from J, with 12 bases in between. Germline V CDR1 and CDR2: SQVTM, ANQGSEA. The CDR3 runs 14 residues. Here the CDR3 reads CSAGRNSNTGELFF. CDR3 bases: TGCAGCGCCGGCAGAAATTCGAACACCGGGGAGCTGTTTTTT.

The chain employs TRBV29-1 and TRBJ2-5; no clear D. Germline V gives CDR1 SQVTM, CDR2 ANQGSEA. This CDR3 is 15 amino acids long. V lost 3 bases, J lost 5 bases, and 19 bases lay in between. In nucleotides, the CDR3 is TGCAGCGTTGATGTCGGCAGCTCAATCGGGGAGACCCAGTACTTC. It specifies CSVDVGSSIGETQYF.

V and J are TRBV7-8 and TRBJ1-5; D not certain. Germline V gene lookup returns CDR1 SGHVS and CDR2 FQNEAQ. V was shortened by 5 bases and J by 1 base, with 15 bases between the two germline ends. CDR3 length: 16 residues. The CDR3 DNA reads TGTGCCAGCAGCCCGCAGAGGGTCTTAAGCAATCAGCCCCAGCATTTT. This sequence encodes CASSPQRVLSNQPQHF.

This chain connects TRBV20-1 to TRBJ1-2; D call uncertain. The CDR3 loop spans 10 amino acids. V lost 5 bases and J lost 4, with 5 bases in between. Looked up from germline, CDR1 is DFQATT and CDR2 is SNEGSKA (reference sequence). The CDR3 coding sequence is TGCAGTGCTCCTACCTATGGCTACACCTTC. Its protein product is CSAPTYGYTF.

In this sample, this clonotype turned up a few times. J is TRBJ2-3 and V is TRBV5-6; D call uncertain. The CDR3 has 16 amino acids. The V gene's germline CDR1 is SGHDT and CDR2 YYEEEE. V was cut by 3 bases and J by 0 bases, with 14 bases left in between. The CDR3: CASSSYLQASTDTQYF. For the CDR3, the DNA is TGTGCCAGCAGCTCGTACTTGCAGGCGAGCACAGATACGCAGTATTTT.

In its sample, this clonotype was seen a few times. CDR3 protein: CASSERQGALNSPLHF. The CDR3 DNA reads as TGTGCCAGCAGTGAACGACAGGGGGCCCTTAATTCACCCCTCCACTTT. The rearrangement uses TRBV25-1 and TRBJ1-6; the match to TRBD1 covers 10 bases. CDR1 is MGHDK and CDR2 is SYGVNS in the germline V gene. With 2 bases clipped from V and 6 bases from J, the junction kept 4 bases outside the gene matches. The CDR3 has 16 residues.

This clonotype was recorded a few times. CDR3 DNA: TGTGCCAGCAGTTACTCTCCCCCCGTACGGACCAATGAGCAGTTCTTC. Encoded protein: CASSYSPPVRTNEQFF. The chain recombines TRBV6-2 or TRBV6-3 with TRBJ2-1, with D hard to call. Germline loops: CDR1 MNHEY, CDR2 SVGEGT. The V gene lost 0 bases and the J gene lost 6 bases, with 15 bases spanning the gap. This CDR3 has 16 amino acids.

This clonotype showed up just a few times. This chain links TRBV7-9 with TRBJ2-4, with a possible D match to TRBD2 (5 bases). The CDR3 consists of 13 residues. Germline V CDR1 and CDR2: SEHNR, FQNEAQ (reference sequence). The DNA for the CDR3 is TGTGCTATAAGGCAGGTGTTGGGAGACATTCAGTACTTC. Translating gives CAIRQVLGDIQYF.

This clonotype was observed a handful of times. The chain uses TRBV24-1 and TRBJ2-2; possible D gene TRBD2, 6 bases. Germline CDR1 and CDR2: KGHDR and SFDVKD. Trimming pared 7 bases from V and 8 bases from J, leaving 13 bases between. CDR3 length: 13 amino acids. Here the CDR3 DNA reads TGTGCCACCAGCGGGGACTTAGAGGGGGAGCTGTTTTTT. This translates into CATSGDLEGELFF.

This chain joins TRBV10-1 and TRBJ1-2; TRBD1 matches 9 bases. CDR3 length equals 15 residues. Germline trimming cut 0 bases from V and 6 bases from J; bases unmatched to any gene: 5. Germline CDR1 is WNHNN and CDR2 is SYGVQD (reference sequence). CDR3 nucleotides: TGCGCCAGCAGTGAGTCCGGCACAGGGGGCGATGGCTACACCTTC. This codes for CASSESGTGGDGYTF.

This clonotype was detected only a few times. This CDR3 reads CSARAVTNTEAFF. The CDR3 coding sequence is TGCAGTGCTAGAGCTGTTACGAACACTGAAGCTTTCTTT. The chain uses TRBV20-1 and TRBJ1-1; D ambiguous. V gave up 1 base and J gave up 1 base, with 7 bases separating them. The CDR3 is 13 residues long. CDR1 is DFQATT and CDR2 is SNEGSKA in the germline V gene (reference sequence).

The CDR3: CASSQDLDKETQYF. CDR3 in DNA: TGTGCCAGCAGCCAAGATTTGGACAAAGAGACCCAGTACTTC. The rearrangement joins TRBV3-1 to TRBJ2-5; tentatively, D is TRBD1 (5 bases). Germline CDR1 is LGHDT and CDR2 is YNNKEL (reference sequence). The ends were cut back, 0 bases at V and 3 bases at J, with 8 bases in the middle. The CDR3 extends over 14 amino acids.

This clonotype was counted many times. The rearrangement joins TRBV7-8 to TRBJ2-7; D is uncertain. Deletions cut 0 bases from V and 3 bases from J, with 6 bases between. The germline gives CDR1 SGHVS, CDR2 FQNEAQ. The CDR3 length is 13 residues. The CDR3 DNA sequence: TGTGCCAGCAGCTTAGCGGACCTCTACGAGCAGTACTTC. It yields the protein CASSLADLYEQYF.

This clonotype has ten or more counts. The chain carries TRBV12-3 or TRBV12-4 and TRBJ2-5; D is possibly TRBD2 (6 bases). Trimming removed 3 bases from V and 7 bases from J, with 12 bases in between. This CDR3 has 13 residues. The CDR3 region has the DNA TGTGCCAGCAGTTTGGGAGGTCCGGGGACCCAGTACTTC. Encoded protein: CASSLGGPGTQYF.

This clonotype has a count of ten or more. The chain combines TRBV6-1 with TRBJ1-2, with TRBD1 matching 8 bases. Germline V gene sequence: CDR1 MNHNS, CDR2 SASEGT. The CDR3 contains 13 residues. J lost 4 bases, V lost 6 bases, and 4 bases had no gene match. The CDR3 nucleotides read TGTGCCAGCAGGCTCGGACAGGGCTATGGCTACACCTTC. This codes for CASRLGQGYGYTF.

The V and J genes are TRBV20-1 and TRBJ2-1, with D unclear. The CDR3 spans 11 residues. V lost 4 bases, J lost 7 bases, and 8 bases lay in between. Per the germline V gene, CDR1 is DFQATT and CDR2 is SNEGSKA (reference sequence). The CDR3 here is CSATRRNEQFF. CDR3 DNA sequence: TGCAGTGCTACTAGAAGAAATGAGCAGTTCTTC.

This clonotype showed up just a few times. The rearrangement uses TRBV20-1 and TRBJ2-1; 10 bases map to TRBD2. Germline trimming cut 0 bases from V and 7 bases from J; bases unmatched to any gene: 6. The CDR3 length is 15 residues. Germline-derived CDR1 and CDR2 are DFQATT and SNEGSKA (reference sequence). CDR3 DNA: TGCAGTGCTAGAGATCCTAGCGGGAGCCTTAATGAGCAGTTCTTC. Translation: CSARDPSGSLNEQFF.